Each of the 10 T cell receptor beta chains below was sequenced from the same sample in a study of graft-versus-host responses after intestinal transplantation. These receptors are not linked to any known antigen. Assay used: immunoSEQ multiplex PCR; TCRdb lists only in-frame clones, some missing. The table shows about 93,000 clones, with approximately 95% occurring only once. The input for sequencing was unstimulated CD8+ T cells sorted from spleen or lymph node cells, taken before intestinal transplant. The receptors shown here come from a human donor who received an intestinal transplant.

The CDR3 loop is CASSVGGSQPQHF. CDR3 coding DNA: TGTGCCAGCAGTGTCGGGGGAAGTCAGCCCCAGCATTTT. The chain uses TRBV6-5 and TRBJ1-5, with D possibly being TRBD1 (5 bases). The CDR3 runs 13 residues. V was clipped by 5 bases and J by 6 bases, with 11 bases between them. Germline V gene lookup returns CDR1 MNHEY and CDR2 SVGAGI.

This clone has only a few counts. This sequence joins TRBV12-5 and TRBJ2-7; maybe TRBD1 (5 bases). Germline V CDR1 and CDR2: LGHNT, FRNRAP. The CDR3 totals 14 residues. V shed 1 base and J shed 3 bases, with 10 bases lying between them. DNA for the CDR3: TGTGCTAGTGGTTTGGGGGGCGAGCTCTACGAGCAGTACTTC. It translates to CASGLGGELYEQYF.

In nucleotides, the CDR3 is TGTGCCAGCAGTGAATTAGGGAGAGGGAACCAAGAGACCCAGTACTTC. Translation: CASSELGRGNQETQYF. V usage is TRBV2 and J usage is TRBJ2-5, with a tentative D call TRBD2 (5 bases). V was shortened by 2 bases and J by 0 bases, with 13 bases between the two germline ends. Germline V gene sequence: CDR1 SNHLY, CDR2 FYNNEI. CDR3 length: 16 residues.

In DNA, the CDR3 is TGTGCCAGCAGTGAACCCAGGGAGGGGTATGGCTACACCTTC. Translation gives CASSEPREGYGYTF. The rearrangement links TRBV2 to TRBJ1-2; a possible D gene is TRBD1 (5 bases). The CDR3 is made up of 14 amino acids. Trimming pared 2 bases from V and 5 bases from J, leaving 12 bases between. Germline values: CDR1 SNHLY, CDR2 FYNNEI.

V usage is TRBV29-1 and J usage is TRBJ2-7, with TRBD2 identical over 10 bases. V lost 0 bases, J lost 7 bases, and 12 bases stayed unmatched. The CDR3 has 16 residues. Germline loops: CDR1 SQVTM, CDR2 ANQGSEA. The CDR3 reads CSVEEGLAGASWEQYF. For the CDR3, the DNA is TGCAGCGTTGAAGAGGGTCTAGCGGGAGCGAGTTGGGAGCAGTACTTC.

CDR3 amino acids: CASNYMAGELFF. Written as DNA, the CDR3 is TGTGCCAGCAACTACATGGCCGGGGAGCTGTTTTTT. The V gene is TRBV28, the J gene TRBJ2-2; D is uncertain. The germline CDR1 and CDR2 sequences are MDHEN and SYDVKM. CDR3 length: 12 residues. V lost 7 bases and J lost 6, with 9 bases in between.

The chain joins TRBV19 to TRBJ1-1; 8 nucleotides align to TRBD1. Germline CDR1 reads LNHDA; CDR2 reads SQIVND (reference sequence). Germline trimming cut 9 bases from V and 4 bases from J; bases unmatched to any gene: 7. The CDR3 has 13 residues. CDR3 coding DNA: TGTGCCAGCGATCTTACAGGGGGCACTGAAGCTTTCTTT. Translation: CASDLTGGTEAFF.

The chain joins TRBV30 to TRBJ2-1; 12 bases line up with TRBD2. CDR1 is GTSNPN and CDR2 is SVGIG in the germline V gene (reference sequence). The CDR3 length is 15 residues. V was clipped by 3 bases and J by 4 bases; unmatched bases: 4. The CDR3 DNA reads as TGTGCCTGGAGAGTAGGACTAGCGGGGTACAATGAGCAGTTCTTC. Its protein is CAWRVGLAGYNEQFF.

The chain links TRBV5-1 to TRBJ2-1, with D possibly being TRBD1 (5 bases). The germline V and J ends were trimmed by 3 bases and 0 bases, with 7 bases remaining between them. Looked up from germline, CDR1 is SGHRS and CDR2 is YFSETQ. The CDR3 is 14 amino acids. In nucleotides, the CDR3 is TGCGCCAGCAGCTCTACAGGCTCCTACAATGAGCAGTTCTTC. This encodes CASSSTGSYNEQFF. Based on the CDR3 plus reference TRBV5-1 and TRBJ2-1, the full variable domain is KAGVTQTPRYLIKTRGQQVTLSCSPISGHRSVSWYQQTPGQGLQFLFEYFSETQRNKGNFPGRFSGRQFSNSRSEMNVSTLELGDSALYLCASSSTGSYNEQFFGPGTRLTVL.

The CDR3: CASSQGLIYYGYTF. The CDR3 DNA reads as TGTGCCAGCAGCCAAGGACTCATCTACTATGGCTACACCTTC. The V call is TRBV14, the J call TRBJ1-2; D is uncertain. V shed 1 base and J shed 3 bases, with 9 bases lying between them. The CDR3 sequence is 14 residues long. Germline CDR1 and CDR2: SGHDN and FVKESK.